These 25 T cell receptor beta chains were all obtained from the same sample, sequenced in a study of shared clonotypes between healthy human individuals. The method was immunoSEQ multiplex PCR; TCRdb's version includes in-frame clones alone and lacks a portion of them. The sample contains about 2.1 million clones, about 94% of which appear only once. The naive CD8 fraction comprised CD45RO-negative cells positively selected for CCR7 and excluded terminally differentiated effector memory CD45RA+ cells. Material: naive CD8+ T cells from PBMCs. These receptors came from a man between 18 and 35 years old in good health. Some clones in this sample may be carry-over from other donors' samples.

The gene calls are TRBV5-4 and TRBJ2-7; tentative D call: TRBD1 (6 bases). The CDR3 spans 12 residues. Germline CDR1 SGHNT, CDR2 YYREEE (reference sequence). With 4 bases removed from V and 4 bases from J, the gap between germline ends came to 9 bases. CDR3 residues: CASSVGQYEQYF. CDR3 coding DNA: TGTGCCAGCAGCGTTGGACAGTACGAGCAGTACTTC.

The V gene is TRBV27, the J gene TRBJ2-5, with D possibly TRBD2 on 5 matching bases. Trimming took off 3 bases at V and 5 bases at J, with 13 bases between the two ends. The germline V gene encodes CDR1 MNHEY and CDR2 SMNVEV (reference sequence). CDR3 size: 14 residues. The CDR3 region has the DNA TGTGCCAGCAGTTTGTTAGGGAGAATTGAGACCCAGTACTTC. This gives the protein CASSLLGRIETQYF.

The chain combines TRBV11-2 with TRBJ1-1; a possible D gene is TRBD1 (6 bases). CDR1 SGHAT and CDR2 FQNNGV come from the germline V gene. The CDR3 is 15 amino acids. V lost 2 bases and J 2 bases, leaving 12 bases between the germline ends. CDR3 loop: CASSLRAGVNTEAFF. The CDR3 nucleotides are TGTGCCAGCAGCTTACGAGCAGGGGTCAACACTGAAGCTTTCTTT.

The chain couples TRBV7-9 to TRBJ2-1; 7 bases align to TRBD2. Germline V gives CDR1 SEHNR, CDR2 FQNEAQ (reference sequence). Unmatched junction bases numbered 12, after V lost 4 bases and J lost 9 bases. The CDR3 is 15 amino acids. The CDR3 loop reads CASSSPVRAGSEQFF. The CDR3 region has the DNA TGTGCCAGCAGCTCGCCCGTGCGAGCGGGGAGTGAGCAGTTCTTC.

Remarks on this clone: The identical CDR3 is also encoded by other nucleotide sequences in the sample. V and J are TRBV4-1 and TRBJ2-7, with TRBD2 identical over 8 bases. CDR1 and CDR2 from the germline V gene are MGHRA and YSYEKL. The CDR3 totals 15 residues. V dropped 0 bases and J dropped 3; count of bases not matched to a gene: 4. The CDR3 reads CASSQDPGGSYEQYF. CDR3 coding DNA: TGCGCCAGCAGCCAAGATCCGGGAGGGAGCTACGAGCAGTACTTC.

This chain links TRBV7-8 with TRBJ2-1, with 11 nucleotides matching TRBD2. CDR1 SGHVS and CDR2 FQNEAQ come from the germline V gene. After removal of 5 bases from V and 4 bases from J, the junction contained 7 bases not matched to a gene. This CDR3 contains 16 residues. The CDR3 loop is CASSSSGTSGYNEQFF. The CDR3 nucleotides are TGTGCCAGCAGCAGCTCCGGGACTAGCGGATACAATGAGCAGTTCTTC.

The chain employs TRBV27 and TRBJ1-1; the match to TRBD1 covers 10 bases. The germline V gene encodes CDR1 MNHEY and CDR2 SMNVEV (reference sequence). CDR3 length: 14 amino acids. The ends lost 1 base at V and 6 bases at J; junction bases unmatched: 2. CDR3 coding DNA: TGTGCCAGCAGTTTATGGGGACAGGGGCCTGAAGCTTTCTTT. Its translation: CASSLWGQGPEAFF.

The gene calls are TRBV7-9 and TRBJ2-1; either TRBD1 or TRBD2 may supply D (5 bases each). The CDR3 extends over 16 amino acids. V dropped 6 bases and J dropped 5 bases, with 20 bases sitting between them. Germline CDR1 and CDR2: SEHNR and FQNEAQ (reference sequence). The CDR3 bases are TGTGCCAGCAGGATGTACGGGACGCAAGAGGACAATGAGCAGTTCTTC. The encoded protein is CASRMYGTQEDNEQFF. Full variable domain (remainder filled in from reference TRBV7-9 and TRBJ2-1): DTGVSQNPRHKITKRGQNVTFRCDPISEHNRLYWYRQTLGQGPEFLTYFQNEAQLEKSRLLSDRFSAERPKGSFSTLEIQRTEQGDSAMYLCASRMYGTQEDNEQFFGPGTRLTVL.

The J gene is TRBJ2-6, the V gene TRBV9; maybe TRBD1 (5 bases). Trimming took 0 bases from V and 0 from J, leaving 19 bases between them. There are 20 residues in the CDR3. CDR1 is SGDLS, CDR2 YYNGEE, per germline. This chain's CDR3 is CASSVVIGRAIDSGANVLTF. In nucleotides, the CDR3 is TGTGCCAGCAGCGTAGTAATAGGCAGGGCAATAGACTCTGGGGCCAACGTCCTGACTTTC. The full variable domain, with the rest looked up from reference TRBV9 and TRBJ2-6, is DSGVTQTPKHLITATGQRVTLRCSPRSGDLSVYWYQQSLDQGLQFLIQYYNGEERAKGNILERFSAQQFPDLHSELNLSSLELGDSALYFCASSVVIGRAIDSGANVLTFGAGSRLTVL.

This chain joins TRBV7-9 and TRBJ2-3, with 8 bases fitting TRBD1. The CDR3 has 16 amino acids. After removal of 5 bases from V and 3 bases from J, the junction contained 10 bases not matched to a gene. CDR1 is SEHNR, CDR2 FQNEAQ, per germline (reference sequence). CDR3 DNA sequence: TGTGCCAGCAGCGGTCGGACAGGGAGAGTAACAGATACGCAGTATTTT. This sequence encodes CASSGRTGRVTDTQYF.

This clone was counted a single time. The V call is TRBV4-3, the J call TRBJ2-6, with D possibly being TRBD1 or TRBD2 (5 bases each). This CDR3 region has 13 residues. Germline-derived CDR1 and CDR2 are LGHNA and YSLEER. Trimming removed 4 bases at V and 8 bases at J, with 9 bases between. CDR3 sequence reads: CASSRDVTNVLTF. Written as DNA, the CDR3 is TGCGCCAGCAGCCGGGACGTGACCAACGTCCTGACTTTC.

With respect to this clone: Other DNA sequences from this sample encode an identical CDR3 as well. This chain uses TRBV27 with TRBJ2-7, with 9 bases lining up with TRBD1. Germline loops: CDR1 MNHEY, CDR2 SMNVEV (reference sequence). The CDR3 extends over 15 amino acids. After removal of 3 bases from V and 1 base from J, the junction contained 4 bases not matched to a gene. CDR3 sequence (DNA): TGTGCCAGCAGTTTCGTCGGGACAGGGTCCTACGAGCAGTACTTC. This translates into CASSFVGTGSYEQYF.

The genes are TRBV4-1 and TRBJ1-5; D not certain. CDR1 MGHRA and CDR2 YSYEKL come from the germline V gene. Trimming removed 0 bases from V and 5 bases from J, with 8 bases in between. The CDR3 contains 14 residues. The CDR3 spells CASSQEFADQPQHF. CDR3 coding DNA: TGCGCCAGCAGCCAAGAGTTCGCCGATCAGCCCCAGCATTTT.

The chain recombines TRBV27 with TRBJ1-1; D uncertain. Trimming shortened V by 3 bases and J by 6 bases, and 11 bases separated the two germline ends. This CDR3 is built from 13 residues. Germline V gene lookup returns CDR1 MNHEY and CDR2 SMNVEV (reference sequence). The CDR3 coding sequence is TGTGCCAGCAGTTTTAGGGCATGGTCTGAAGCTTTCTTT. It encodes CASSFRAWSEAFF.

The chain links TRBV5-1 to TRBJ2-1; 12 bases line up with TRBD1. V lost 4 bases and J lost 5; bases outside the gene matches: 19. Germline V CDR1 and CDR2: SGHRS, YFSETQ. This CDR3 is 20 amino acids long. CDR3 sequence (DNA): TGCGCCAGCAGCCCCCCCCTCAGGGACAGGGGGCTGGTGAAAAACAATGAGCAGTTCTTC. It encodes CASSPPLRDRGLVKNNEQFF. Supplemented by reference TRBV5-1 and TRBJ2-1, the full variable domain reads KAGVTQTPRYLIKTRGQQVTLSCSPISGHRSVSWYQQTPGQGLQFLFEYFSETQRNKGNFPGRFSGRQFSNSRSEMNVSTLELGDSALYLCASSPPLRDRGLVKNNEQFFGPGTRLTVL.

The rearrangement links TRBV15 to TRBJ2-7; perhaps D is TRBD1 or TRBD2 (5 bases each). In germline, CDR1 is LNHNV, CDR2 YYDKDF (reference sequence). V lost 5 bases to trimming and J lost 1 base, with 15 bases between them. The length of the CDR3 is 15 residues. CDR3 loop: CATSLVRGRSYEQYF. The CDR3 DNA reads TGTGCCACCAGCTTGGTGAGGGGCAGGTCCTACGAGCAGTACTTC.

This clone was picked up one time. In nucleotides, the CDR3 is TGTGCCAGCAGCCTGGGGACGCGAGAGACCCAGTACTTC. Its protein is CASSLGTRETQYF. V gene TRBV6-5 combines with J gene TRBJ2-5; the D gene could be TRBD1 or TRBD2 (5 bases each). Deletions cut 6 bases from V and 4 bases from J, with 12 bases between. The CDR3 consists of 13 residues. Germline CDR1 reads MNHEY; CDR2 reads SVGAGI.

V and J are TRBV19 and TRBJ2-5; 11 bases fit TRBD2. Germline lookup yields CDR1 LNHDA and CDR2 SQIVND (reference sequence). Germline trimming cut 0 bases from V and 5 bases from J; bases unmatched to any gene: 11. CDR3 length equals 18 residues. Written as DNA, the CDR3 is TGTGCCAGTAGTATAGATCCGATACTAGCGGGAGCCTTCGAGACCCAGTACTTC. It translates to CASSIDPILAGAFETQYF. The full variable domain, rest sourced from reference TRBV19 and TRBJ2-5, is DGGITQSPKYLFRKEGQNVTLSCEQNLNHDAMYWYRQDPGQGLRLIYYSQIVNDFQKGDIAEGYSVSREKKESFPLTVTSAQKNPTAFYLCASSIDPILAGAFETQYFGPGTRLLVL.

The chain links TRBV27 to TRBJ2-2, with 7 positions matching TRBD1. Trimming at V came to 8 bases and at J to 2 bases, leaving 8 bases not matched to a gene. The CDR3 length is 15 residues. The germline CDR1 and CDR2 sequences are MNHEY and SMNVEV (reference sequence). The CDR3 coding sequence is TGTGCCAGCCAAACCCGGGACAGAAACACCGGGGAGCTGTTTTTT. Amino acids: CASQTRDRNTGELFF.

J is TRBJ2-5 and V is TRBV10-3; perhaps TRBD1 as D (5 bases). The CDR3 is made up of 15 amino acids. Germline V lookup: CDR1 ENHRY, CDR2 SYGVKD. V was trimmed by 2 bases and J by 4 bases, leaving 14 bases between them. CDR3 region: CAISELGAVGETQYF. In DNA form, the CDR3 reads TGTGCCATCAGTGAGCTAGGGGCCGTGGGAGAGACCCAGTACTTC.

CDR3: CASSPGPTYGYTF. As DNA, the CDR3 is TGTGCCAGTAGTCCCGGACCGACGTATGGCTACACCTTC. This chain joins TRBV19 and TRBJ1-2; no clear D. There are 13 residues in the CDR3. Germline V gene data show CDR1 as LNHDA and CDR2 as SQIVND (reference sequence). With 5 bases removed from V and 5 bases from J, the gap between germline ends came to 12 bases.

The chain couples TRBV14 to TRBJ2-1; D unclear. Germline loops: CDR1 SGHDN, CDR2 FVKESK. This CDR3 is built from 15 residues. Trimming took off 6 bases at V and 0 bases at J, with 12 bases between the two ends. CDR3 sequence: CASRRGPFSYNEQFF. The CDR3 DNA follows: TGTGCCAGCAGACGAGGACCATTCTCCTACAATGAGCAGTTCTTC.

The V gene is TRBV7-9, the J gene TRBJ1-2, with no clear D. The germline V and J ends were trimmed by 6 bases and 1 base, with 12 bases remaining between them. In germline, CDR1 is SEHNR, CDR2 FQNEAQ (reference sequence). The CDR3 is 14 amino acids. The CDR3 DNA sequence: TGTGCCAGCAGGCCCGACTGGGTTAACTATGGCTACACCTTC. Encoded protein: CASRPDWVNYGYTF.

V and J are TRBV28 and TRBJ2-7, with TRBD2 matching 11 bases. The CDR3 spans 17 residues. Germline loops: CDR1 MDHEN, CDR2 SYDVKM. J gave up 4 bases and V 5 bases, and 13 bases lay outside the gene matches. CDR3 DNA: TGTGCCAGCAGTCCATTGAGACTAGCGGGATCCGAGTACGAGCAGTACTTC. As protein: CASSPLRLAGSEYEQYF.

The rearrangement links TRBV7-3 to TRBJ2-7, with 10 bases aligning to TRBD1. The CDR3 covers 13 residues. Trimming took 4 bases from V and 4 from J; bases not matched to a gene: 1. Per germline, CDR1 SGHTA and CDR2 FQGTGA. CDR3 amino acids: CASSWGQGYEQYF. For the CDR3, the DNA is TGTGCCAGCAGCTGGGGACAGGGGTACGAGCAGTACTTC.